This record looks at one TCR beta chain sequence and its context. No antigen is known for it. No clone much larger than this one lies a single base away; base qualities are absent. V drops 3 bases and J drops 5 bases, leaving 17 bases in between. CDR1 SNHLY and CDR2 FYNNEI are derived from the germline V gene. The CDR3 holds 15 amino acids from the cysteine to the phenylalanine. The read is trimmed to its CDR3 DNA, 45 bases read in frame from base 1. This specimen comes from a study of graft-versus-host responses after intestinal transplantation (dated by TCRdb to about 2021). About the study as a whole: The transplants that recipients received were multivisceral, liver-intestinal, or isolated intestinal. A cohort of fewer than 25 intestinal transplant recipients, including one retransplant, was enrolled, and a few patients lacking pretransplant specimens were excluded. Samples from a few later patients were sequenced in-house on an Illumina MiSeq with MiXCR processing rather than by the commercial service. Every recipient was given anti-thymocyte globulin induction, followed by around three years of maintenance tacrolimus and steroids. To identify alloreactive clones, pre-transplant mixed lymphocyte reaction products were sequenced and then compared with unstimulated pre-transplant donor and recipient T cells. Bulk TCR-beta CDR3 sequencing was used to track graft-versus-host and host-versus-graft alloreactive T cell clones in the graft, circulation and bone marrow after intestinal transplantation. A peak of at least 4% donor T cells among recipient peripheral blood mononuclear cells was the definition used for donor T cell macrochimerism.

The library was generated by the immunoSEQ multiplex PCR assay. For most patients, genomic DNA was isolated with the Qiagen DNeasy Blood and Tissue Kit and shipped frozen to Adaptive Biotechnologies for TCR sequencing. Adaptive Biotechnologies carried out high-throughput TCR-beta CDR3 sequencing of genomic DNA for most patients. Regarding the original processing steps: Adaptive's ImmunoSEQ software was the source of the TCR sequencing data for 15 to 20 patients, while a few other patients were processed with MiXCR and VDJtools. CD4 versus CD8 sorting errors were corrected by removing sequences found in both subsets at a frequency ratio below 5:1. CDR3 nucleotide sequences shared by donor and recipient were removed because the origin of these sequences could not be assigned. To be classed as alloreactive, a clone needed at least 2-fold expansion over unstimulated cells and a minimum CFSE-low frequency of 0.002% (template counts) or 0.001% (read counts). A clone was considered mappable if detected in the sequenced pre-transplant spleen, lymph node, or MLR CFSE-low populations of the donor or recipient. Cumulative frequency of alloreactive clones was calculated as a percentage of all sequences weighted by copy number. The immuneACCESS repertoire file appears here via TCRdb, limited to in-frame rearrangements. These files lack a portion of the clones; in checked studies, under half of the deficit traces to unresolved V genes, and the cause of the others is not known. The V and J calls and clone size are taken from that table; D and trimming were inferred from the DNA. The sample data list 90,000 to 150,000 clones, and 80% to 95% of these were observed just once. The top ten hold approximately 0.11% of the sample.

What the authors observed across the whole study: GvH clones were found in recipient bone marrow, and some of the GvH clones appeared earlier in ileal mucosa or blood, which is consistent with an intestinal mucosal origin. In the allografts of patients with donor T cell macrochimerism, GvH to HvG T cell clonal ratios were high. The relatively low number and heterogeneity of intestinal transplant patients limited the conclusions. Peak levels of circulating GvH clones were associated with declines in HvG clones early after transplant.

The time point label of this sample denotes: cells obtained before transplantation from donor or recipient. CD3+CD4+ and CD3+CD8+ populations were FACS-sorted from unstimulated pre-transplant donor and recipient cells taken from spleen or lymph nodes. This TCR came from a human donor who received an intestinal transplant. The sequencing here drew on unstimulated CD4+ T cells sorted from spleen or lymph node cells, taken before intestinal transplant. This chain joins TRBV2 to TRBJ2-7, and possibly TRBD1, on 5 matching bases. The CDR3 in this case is CASSEKGSTYDEQYF. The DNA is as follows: TGTGCCAGCAGTGAGAAGGGGTCCACTTACGACGAGCAGTACTTC.